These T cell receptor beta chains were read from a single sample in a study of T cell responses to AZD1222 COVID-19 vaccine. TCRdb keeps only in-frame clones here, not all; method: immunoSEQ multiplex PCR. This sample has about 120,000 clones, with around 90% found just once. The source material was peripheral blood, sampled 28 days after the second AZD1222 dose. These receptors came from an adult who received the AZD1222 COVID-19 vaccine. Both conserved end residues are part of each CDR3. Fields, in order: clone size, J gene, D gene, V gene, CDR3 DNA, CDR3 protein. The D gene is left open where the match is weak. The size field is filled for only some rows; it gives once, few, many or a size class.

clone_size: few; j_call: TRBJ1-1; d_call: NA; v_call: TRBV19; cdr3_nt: TGTGCCAGTAGTTTGAGGATGAGGAGGACTGAAGCTTTCTTT; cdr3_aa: CASSLRMRRTEAFF
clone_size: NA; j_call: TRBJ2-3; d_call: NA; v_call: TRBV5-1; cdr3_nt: TGCGCCAGCAGCTTTAGAGGGGCGTGGAGAAGCACAGATACGCAGTATTTT; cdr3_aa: CASSFRGAWRSTDTQYF
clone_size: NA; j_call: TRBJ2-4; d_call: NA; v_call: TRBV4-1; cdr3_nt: TGCGCCAGCAGCCAAGACCAGACGGGCCCCTTAAACATTCAGTACTTC; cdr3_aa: CASSQDQTGPLNIQYF
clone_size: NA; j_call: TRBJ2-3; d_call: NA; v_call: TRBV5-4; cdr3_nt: TGTGCCAGCAGCTTAGTGGGACCAGATACGCAGTATTTT; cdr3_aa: CASSLVGPDTQYF
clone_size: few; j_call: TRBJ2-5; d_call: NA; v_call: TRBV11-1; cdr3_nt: TGTGCCAGCAGCCTTGGGTGGTTGTTGGAGACCCAGTACTTC; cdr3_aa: CASSLGWLLETQYF
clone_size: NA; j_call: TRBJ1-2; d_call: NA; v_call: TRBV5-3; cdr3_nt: TGTGCCAGAAGCCCCGGGTCGGATACTTATGGCTACACCTTC; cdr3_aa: CARSPGSDTYGYTF
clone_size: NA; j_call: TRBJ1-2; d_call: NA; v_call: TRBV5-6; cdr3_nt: TGTGCCAGCAGCTTGCCTCGCCCATACTATGGCTACACCTTC; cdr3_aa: CASSLPRPYYGYTF
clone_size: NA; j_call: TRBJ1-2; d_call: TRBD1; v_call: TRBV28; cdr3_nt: TGTGCCAGCACGCCGGGACAGGCTCGCCCTAATGGCTACACCTTC; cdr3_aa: CASTPGQARPNGYTF
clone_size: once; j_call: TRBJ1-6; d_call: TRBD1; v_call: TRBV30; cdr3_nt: TGTGCCTGGAGGCACCCCGGGACAGCCAGTGTGACCCTCCACTTT; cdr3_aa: CAWRHPGTASVTLHF
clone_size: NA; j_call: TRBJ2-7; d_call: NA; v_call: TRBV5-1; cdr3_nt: TGCGCCAGCAGCTGGGGTCTTGGCGAAACGACCTACGAGCAGTACTTC; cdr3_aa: CASSWGLGETTYEQYF
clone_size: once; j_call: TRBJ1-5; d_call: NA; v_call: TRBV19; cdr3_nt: TGTGCCAGTAGTCCCTACCTAAGGAGCAATCAGCCCCAGCATTTT; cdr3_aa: CASSPYLRSNQPQHF
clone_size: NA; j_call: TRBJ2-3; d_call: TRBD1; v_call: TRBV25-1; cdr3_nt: TGTGCCAGCAGTGAATATAGGGGACAGGGAACAGATACGCAGTATTTT; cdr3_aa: CASSEYRGQGTDTQYF
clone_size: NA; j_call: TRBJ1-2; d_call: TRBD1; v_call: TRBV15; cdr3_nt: TGTGCCACCAGCAGAGATACAGGGGTAGGCTACACCTTC; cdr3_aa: CATSRDTGVGYTF
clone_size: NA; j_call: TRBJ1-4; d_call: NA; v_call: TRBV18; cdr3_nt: TGTGCCAGCTCTCTGGAAACAGCACGGTTCCCTAATGAAAAACTGTTTTTT; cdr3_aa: CASSLETARFPNEKLFF
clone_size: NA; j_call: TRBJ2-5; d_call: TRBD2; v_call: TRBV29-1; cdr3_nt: TGCAGCGTTGAGCCGGGAGGGGCCCAAGAGACCCAGTACTTC; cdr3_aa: CSVEPGGAQETQYF
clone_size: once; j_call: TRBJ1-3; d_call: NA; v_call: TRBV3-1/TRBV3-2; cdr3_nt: TGTGCCAGCAGCCGACAATACTCTGGAAACACCATATATTTT; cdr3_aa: CASSRQYSGNTIYF
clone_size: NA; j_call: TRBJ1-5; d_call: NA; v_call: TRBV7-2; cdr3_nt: TGTGCCAGCAGCGAAAACATGAGCAATCAGCCCCAGCATTTT; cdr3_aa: CASSENMSNQPQHF
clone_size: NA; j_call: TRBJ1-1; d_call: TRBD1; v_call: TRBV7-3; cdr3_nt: TGTGCCAGCAGCCCCCTCCGACAGGGAGGTGAAGCTTTCTTT; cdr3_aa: CASSPLRQGGEAFF
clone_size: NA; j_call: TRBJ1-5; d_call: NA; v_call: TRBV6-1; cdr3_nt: TGTGCCAGCAGTGAAGTCGGCAAACAGCCCCAGCATTTT; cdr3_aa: CASSEVGKQPQHF
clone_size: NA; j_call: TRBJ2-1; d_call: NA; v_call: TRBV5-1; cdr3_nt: TGCGCCAGCAGCTTGCGGCAAACCTCCTACAATGAGCAGTTCTTC; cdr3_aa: CASSLRQTSYNEQFF
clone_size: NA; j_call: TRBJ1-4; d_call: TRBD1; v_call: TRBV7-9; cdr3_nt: TGTGCCAGCAGCGTAGCAGGGGGCAATGAAAAACTGTTTTTT; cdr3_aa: CASSVAGGNEKLFF
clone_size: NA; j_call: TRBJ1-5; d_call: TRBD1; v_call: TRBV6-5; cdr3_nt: TGTGCCAGCAGATCGGACAGGGACGGTCAGCCCCAGCATTTT; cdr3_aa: CASRSDRDGQPQHF
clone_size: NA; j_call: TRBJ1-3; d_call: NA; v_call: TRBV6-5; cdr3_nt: TGTGCCGGTGATCGAGACACCATATATTTT; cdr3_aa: CAGDRDTIYF
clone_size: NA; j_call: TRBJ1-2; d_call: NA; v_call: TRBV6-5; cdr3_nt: TGTGCCAGCATAATTAACAGGGTAAATAACTATGGCTACACCTTC; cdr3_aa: CASIINRVNNYGYTF
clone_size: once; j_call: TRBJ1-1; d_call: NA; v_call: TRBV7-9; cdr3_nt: TGTGCCAGCAGCTCCCATGGACACCCGAACACTGAAGCTTTCTTT; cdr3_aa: CASSSHGHPNTEAFF
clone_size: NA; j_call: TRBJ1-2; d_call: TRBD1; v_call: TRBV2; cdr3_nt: TGTGCCAGCAGTGTAGGACAGGTTAACTATGGCTACACCTTC; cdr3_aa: CASSVGQVNYGYTF
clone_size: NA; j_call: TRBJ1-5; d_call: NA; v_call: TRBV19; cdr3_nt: TGTGCCAGCCGAGGGGGGGCTAATCAGCCCCAGCATTTT; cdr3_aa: CASRGGANQPQHF
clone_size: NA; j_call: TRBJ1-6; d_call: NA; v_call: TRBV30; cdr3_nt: TGTGCCTGGACCCGAACCGTCGGGGGGTCACCCCTCCACTTT; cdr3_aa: CAWTRTVGGSPLHF
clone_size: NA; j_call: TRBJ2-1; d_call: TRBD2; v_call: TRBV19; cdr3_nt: TGTGCCAGTAGTATAGTACTAGCGGGGCGTGAGCAGTTCTTC; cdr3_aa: CASSIVLAGREQFF
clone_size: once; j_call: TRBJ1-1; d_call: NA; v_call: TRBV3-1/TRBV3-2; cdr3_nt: TGTGCCAGCAGCCCCCGGGCAACAGGGAAAGAAGCTTTCTTT; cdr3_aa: CASSPRATGKEAFF
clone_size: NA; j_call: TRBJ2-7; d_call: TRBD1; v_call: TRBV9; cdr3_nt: TGTGCCAGCAGCCCTAGGGGGGACAGGGCCGACGAGCAGTACTTC; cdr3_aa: CASSPRGDRADEQYF
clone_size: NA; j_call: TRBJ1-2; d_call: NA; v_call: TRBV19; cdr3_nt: TGTGCCAGTAGTAGCCCAGCGAAAGTCTATGGCTACACCTTC; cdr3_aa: CASSSPAKVYGYTF
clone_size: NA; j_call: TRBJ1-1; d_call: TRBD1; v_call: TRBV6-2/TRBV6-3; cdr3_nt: TGTGCCAGCAGTTCATTTGGACAGGTGGTCAACACTGAAGCTTTCTTT; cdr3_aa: CASSSFGQVVNTEAFF
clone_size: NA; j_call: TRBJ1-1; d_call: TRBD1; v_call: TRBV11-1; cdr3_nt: TGTGCCAGCAGCTTAGTAGGGAAGGGGGCCACTGAAGCTTTCTTT; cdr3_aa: CASSLVGKGATEAFF
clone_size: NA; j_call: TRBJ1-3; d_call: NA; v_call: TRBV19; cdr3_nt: TGTGCCAGTAGTACCCTGGGATCTGGAAACACCATATATTTT; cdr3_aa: CASSTLGSGNTIYF
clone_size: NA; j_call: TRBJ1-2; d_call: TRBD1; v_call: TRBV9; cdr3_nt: TGTGCCAGCAGCCTGGACAGGGTCTATGGCTACACCTTC; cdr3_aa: CASSLDRVYGYTF
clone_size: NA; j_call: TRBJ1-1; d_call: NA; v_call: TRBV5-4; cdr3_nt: TGTGCCAGCAGCCCGGAGATACTACAGGCGAACACTGAAGCTTTCTTT; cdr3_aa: CASSPEILQANTEAFF
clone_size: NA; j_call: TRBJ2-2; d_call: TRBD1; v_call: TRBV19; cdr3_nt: TGTGCCAGTAGTATAATGACGACAGGGTCGAACACCGGGGAGCTGTTTTTT; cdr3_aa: CASSIMTTGSNTGELFF
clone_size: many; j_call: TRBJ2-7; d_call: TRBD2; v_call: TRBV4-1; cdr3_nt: TGCGCCAGCAGAACGAGGGACTACCGAACCTACGAGCAGTACTTC; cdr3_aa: CASRTRDYRTYEQYF
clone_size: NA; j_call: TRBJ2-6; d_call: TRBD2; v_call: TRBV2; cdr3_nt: TGTGCCAGCAGTGGGGAGGGTACTTTCTCTGGGGCCAACGTCCTGACTTTC; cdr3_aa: CASSGEGTFSGANVLTF
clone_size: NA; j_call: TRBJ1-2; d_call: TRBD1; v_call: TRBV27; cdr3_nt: TGTGCCAGCAGGCGAACAGGGGGACCTAACTATGGCTACACCTTC; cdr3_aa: CASRRTGGPNYGYTF
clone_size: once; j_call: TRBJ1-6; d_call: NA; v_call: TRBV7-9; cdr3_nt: TGTGCCAGCAGCTTAGAGGGTGGTTCACCCCTCCACTTT; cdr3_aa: CASSLEGGSPLHF
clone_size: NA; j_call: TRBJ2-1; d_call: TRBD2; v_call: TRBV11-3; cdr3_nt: TGTGCCAGCAGCTTTGGGACTAGCGGGGGTTTTGATCATGAGCAGTTCTTC; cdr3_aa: CASSFGTSGGFDHEQFF
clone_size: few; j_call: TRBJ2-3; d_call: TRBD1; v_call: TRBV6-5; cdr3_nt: TGTGCCAGCAGTTACTCGATAGGGACAGGGACAGATACGCAGTATTTT; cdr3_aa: CASSYSIGTGTDTQYF
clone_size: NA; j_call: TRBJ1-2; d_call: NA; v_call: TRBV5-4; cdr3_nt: TGTGCCAGCAGCATAAACGTACAGGGCCCCTATGGCTACACCTTC; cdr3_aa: CASSINVQGPYGYTF